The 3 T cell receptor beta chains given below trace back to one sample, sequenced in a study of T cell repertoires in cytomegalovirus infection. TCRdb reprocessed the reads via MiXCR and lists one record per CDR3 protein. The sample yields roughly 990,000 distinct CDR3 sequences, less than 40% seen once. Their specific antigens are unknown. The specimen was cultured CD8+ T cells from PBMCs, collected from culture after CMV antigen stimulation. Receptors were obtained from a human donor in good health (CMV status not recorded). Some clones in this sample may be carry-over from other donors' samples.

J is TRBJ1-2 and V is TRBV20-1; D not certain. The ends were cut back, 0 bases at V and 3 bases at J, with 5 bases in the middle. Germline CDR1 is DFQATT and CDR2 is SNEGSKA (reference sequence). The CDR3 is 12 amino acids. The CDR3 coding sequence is TGCAGTGCTAGAGAAACTTACTATGGCTACACCTTC. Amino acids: CSARETYYGYTF.

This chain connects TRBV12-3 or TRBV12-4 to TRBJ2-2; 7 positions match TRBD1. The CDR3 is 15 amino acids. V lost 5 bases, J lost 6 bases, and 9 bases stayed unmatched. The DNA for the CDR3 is TGTGCCAGCAGTCCCACAGGGGAAATTGCCGGGGAGCTGTTTTTT. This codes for CASSPTGEIAGELFF.

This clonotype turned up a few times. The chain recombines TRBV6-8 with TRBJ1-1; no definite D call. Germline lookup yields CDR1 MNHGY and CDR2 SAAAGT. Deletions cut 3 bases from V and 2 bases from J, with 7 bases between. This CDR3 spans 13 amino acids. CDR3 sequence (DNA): TGTGCCAGCAGTTATGGTACCAACACTGAAGCTTTCTTT. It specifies CASSYGTNTEAFF.